This T cell receptor (beta chain) was recovered during a study of CD8+ T cells in alopecia areata. Whole-study results and caveats: Among patients, TCR sharing was less clear than in mice, a difference possibly due in part to HLA diversity in the patient population.

This clone was seen more than once but under ten times. Antigen unknown. CD4+ and CD8+ T cells were sorted from PBMCs. Germline V gene lookup returns CDR1 SEHNR and CDR2 FQNEAQ (reference sequence). This CDR3 comprises 13 residues. The V end was cut by 7 bases, the J end by 7 bases, with 16 bases between. Investigators isolated RNA and reverse transcribed it into cDNA to act as the sequencing template. Sequencing used immunoSEQ multiplex PCR; TCRdb keeps in-frame clones, though not all of them. The data show about 110,000 clones, with roughly 59% seen just once and roughly 19% held by the top ten. The genes are TRBV7-9 and TRBJ1-2; possible D gene TRBD1, 5 bases. The receptor was isolated from a human donor in good health. Material for sequencing was CD8+ T cells sorted from blood. CDR3 nucleotides: TGTGCCAGCATTTCGGGGGATGTCCGTGGCTACACCTTC. Its protein product is CASISGDVRGYTF.